A single sample is the source of the 16 T cell receptor beta chains below, sequenced in a study of beta chain features in type 1 diabetes. Every isolated RNA sample was fully reverse transcribed, so sequencing captured expressed TCRB transcripts. Data came from immunoSEQ multiplex PCR; TCRdb stores just in-frame clones and leaves some out. This repertoire shows approximately 380,000 clones, less than 15% found once; its top ten account for approximately 0.02%. Source material: naive CD4+ T cells from blood. These receptors were taken from a woman younger than 30 in good health.

V is TRBV29-1 and J is TRBJ1-1, with D hard to call. CDR1 and CDR2 from the germline V gene are SQVTM and ANQGSEA. The CDR3 sequence is 13 residues long. V lost 4 bases and J lost 1, with 10 bases in between. Here the CDR3 reads CSVAPNGNTEAFF. As DNA, the CDR3 is TGCAGCGTTGCCCCCAACGGGAACACTGAAGCTTTCTTT.

This clone turned up a few times. The V gene is TRBV30, the J gene TRBJ2-7; 9 bases are a match to TRBD2. The length of the CDR3 is 13 residues. Germline lookup yields CDR1 GTSNPN and CDR2 SVGIG (reference sequence). V was pared by 5 bases and J by 3 bases, with 5 bases of the junction left unmatched. The chain's CDR3 is CAWGGGRGYEQYF. The DNA for the CDR3 is TGTGCCTGGGGAGGCGGGAGGGGCTACGAGCAGTACTTC.

This clone was detected only a few times. The chain joins TRBV7-2 to TRBJ1-1; possibly TRBD1 for D (5 bases). Germline V gene sequence: CDR1 SGHTA, CDR2 FQGNSA. The CDR3 has 14 residues. Deletions cut 3 bases from V and 1 base from J, with 9 bases between. In DNA form, the CDR3 reads TGTGCCAGCAGCTTTAGCGGGGCGAACACTGAAGCTTTCTTT. Translation gives CASSFSGANTEAFF. The whole variable domain, filled in from reference TRBV7-2 and TRBJ1-1, reads GAGVSQSPSNKVTEKGKDVELRCDPISGHTALYWYRQSLGQGLEFLIYFQGNSAPDKSGLPSDRFSAERTGGSVSTLTIQRTQQEDSAVYLCASSFSGANTEAFFGQGTRLTVV.

The chain uses TRBV7-6 and TRBJ2-1, with D tentatively TRBD2 (5 bases). The CDR3 runs to 15 residues. Per the germline V gene, CDR1 is SGHVS and CDR2 is FNYEAQ. V was trimmed by 3 bases and J by 5 bases, leaving 14 bases between them. The CDR3 loop is CASSFNSGLHNEQFF. CDR3 DNA sequence: TGTGCCAGCAGCTTTAACAGCGGCCTTCACAATGAGCAGTTCTTC. Looking up the rest from reference TRBV7-6 and TRBJ2-1 gives the full variable domain: GAGVSQSPRYKVTKRGQDVALRCDPISGHVSLYWYRQALGQGPEFLTYFNYEAQQDKSGLPNDRFSAERPEGSISTLTIQRTEQRDSAMYRCASSFNSGLHNEQFFGPGTRLTVL.

This chain connects TRBV27 to TRBJ1-5; tentatively, D is TRBD1 (6 bases). This CDR3 has 14 amino acids. CDR1 and CDR2 from the germline V gene are MNHEY and SMNVEV (reference sequence). The V end was cut by 6 bases, the J end by 7 bases, with 16 bases between. The CDR3 DNA reads TGTGCCAGCAGCCCTTATGGGGGCGGGCAGCCCCAGCATTTT. Translated: CASSPYGGGQPQHF.

This clone was counted between two and nine times. The chain has TRBV29-1 and TRBJ1-4; 7 bases are a match to TRBD1. V was clipped by 7 bases and J by 8 bases; unmatched bases: 22. The CDR3 totals 17 residues. CDR1 and CDR2 (germline): SQVTM, ANQGSEA. The CDR3 here is CSAKGIIGETGWEKLFF. The CDR3 nucleotides read TGCAGCGCAAAAGGGATTATTGGAGAGACAGGGTGGGAAAAACTGTTTTTT.

This clone showed up just a few times. V and J are TRBV2 and TRBJ2-5; D might be TRBD1 (5 bases). Looked up from germline, CDR1 is SNHLY and CDR2 is FYNNEI. V lost 7 bases and J 6 bases, leaving 15 bases between the germline ends. CDR3 length equals 13 residues. The CDR3 nucleotides are TGTGCCAGCACTCCAGGGTTGGGGAAGACCCAGTACTTC. Amino acid sequence: CASTPGLGKTQYF.

V gene TRBV7-9 combines with J gene TRBJ2-3; D ambiguous. CDR3 size: 14 residues. Germline V CDR1 and CDR2: SEHNR, FQNEAQ (reference sequence). The V end lost 2 bases, the J end lost 4 bases, and 10 bases lay between the germline ends. This CDR3 reads CASSLQEFSDTQYF. The CDR3 nucleotides are TGTGCCAGCAGCTTACAGGAATTCTCAGATACGCAGTATTTT.

The chain combines TRBV7-3 with TRBJ2-3; TRBD1 is a possible D gene (5 bases). This CDR3 comprises 14 residues. V lost 3 bases to trimming and J lost 3 bases, with 10 bases between them. CDR1 SGHTA and CDR2 FQGTGA come from the germline V gene. In DNA, the CDR3 is TGTGCCAGCAGCTTTGGACACCAAACAGATACGCAGTATTTT. This gives the protein CASSFGHQTDTQYF.

V usage is TRBV15 and J usage is TRBJ1-3; no firm D call. Looked up from germline, CDR1 is LNHNV and CDR2 is YYDKDF (reference sequence). The V end was cut by 0 bases, the J end by 0 bases, with 15 bases between. The CDR3 consists of 18 residues. The CDR3 here is CATSRDRGRRASGNTIYF. CDR3 in DNA: TGTGCCACCAGCAGAGATCGTGGACGGCGGGCCTCTGGAAACACCATATATTTT.

The rearrangement uses TRBV11-2 and TRBJ1-2, with D hard to call. The V gene lost 2 bases and the J gene lost 0 bases, with 7 bases spanning the gap. Looked up from germline, CDR1 is SGHAT and CDR2 is FQNNGV. This CDR3 is built from 14 residues. CDR3 DNA: TGTGCCAGCAGCTTAACCCGAGCTAACTATGGCTACACCTTC. As protein: CASSLTRANYGYTF.

This clone was observed a handful of times. The rearrangement uses TRBV5-6 and TRBJ2-1; a weak D match, TRBD2 (5 bases). The germline V and J ends were trimmed by 3 bases and 9 bases, with 7 bases remaining between them. The V gene's germline CDR1 is SGHDT and CDR2 YYEEEE. The CDR3 has 11 residues. The CDR3 DNA sequence: TGTGCCAGCAGCTGGGGAGCTGAGCAGTTCTTC. Translation gives CASSWGAEQFF.

The sample holds a few counts of this clone. This rearrangement joins TRBV5-6 to TRBJ2-4; 7 bases are shared with TRBD2. The V segment lost 4 bases and the J segment 0 bases; nucleotides outside the gene matches: 7. The CDR3 runs to 16 residues. Per germline, CDR1 SGHDT and CDR2 YYEEEE. In nucleotides, the CDR3 is TGTGCCAGCAGCGGGGGGGGAATGTTAGCCAAAAACATTCAGTACTTC. Encoded protein: CASSGGGMLAKNIQYF.

This clone was observed a handful of times. This chain's CDR3 is CASSSRTGGTDTQYF. The CDR3 nucleotides read TGTGCCAGCAGTTCCCGGACAGGGGGTACAGATACGCAGTATTTT. The genes are TRBV27 and TRBJ2-3; TRBD1 aligns across 10 bases. This CDR3 spans 15 amino acids. V gave up 4 bases and J gave up 3 bases; unmatched junction bases: 4. Germline CDR1 and CDR2: MNHEY and SMNVEV (reference sequence).

This clone was observed a few times. The chain employs TRBV28 and TRBJ2-7; TRBD2 aligns across 8 bases. CDR1 is MDHEN, CDR2 SYDVKM, per germline. CDR3 length: 12 amino acids. After removal of 7 bases from V and 4 bases from J, the junction contained 3 bases not matched to a gene. CDR3: CASNKRGYEQYF. In DNA form, the CDR3 reads TGTGCCAGCAACAAGCGGGGGTACGAGCAGTACTTC.

The chain uses TRBV9 and TRBJ1-1; the match to TRBD1 covers 8 bases. The germline V gene has CDR1 SGDLS and CDR2 YYNGEE. V was clipped by 0 bases and J by 6 bases; unmatched bases: 10. CDR3 size: 16 residues. CDR3 sequence reads: CASSVATGGNQAEAFF. The CDR3 DNA reads TGTGCCAGCAGCGTAGCTACAGGGGGAAACCAGGCTGAAGCTTTCTTT.